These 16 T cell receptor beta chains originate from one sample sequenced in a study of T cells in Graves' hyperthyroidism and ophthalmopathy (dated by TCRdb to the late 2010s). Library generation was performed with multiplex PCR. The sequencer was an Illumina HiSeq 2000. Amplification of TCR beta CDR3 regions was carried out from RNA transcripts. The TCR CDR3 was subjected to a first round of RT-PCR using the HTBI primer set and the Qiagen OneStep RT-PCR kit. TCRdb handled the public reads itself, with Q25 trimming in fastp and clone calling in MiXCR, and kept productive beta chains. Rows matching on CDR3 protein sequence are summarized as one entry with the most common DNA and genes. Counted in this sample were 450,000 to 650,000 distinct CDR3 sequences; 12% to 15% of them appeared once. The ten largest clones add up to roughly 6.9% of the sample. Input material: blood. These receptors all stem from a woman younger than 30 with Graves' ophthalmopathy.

The DNA for the CDR3 is TGTGCCAGCAGCCTGGGACAGGCAGTCCAAAACATTCAGTACTTC. Translation: CASSLGQAVQNIQYF. The chain links TRBV5-8 to TRBJ2-4, with 8 bases identical to TRBD1. V trimming: 4 bases; J trimming: 5 bases; junction bases outside the gene matches: 8. Germline V gene sequence: CDR1 SGHTS, CDR2 YDEGEE. The length of the CDR3 is 15 residues. The full variable domain, completed using reference TRBV5-8 and TRBJ2-4, is EAGVTQSPTHLIKTRGQQATLRCSPISGHTSVYWYQQALGLGLQFLLWYDEGEERNRGNFPPRFSGRQFPNYSSELNVNALELEDSALYLCASSLGQAVQNIQYFGAGTRLSVL.

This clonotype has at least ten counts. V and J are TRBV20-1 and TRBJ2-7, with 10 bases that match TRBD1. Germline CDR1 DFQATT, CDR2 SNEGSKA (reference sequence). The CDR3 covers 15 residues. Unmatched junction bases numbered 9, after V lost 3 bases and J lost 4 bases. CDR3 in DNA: TGCAGTGCTAGCCCCGGGACAGGGGACGGGTACGAGCAGTACTTC. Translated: CSASPGTGDGYEQYF.

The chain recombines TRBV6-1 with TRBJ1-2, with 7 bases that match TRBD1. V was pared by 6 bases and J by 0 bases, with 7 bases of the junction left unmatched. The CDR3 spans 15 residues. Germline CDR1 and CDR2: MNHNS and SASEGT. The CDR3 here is CASSGPGTANYGYTF. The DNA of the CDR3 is TGTGCCAGCAGCGGCCCAGGGACAGCTAACTATGGCTACACCTTC.

In DNA form, the CDR3 reads TGTGCCATCAGTGAGCCGGGACGGAACACTGAAGCTTTCTTT. It codes for CAISEPGRNTEAFF. This chain joins TRBV10-3 and TRBJ1-1; D possibly corresponds to TRBD1 (5 bases). Trimming removed 2 bases from V and 1 base from J, with 8 bases in between. Per the germline V gene, CDR1 is ENHRY and CDR2 is SYGVKD. The CDR3 has 14 amino acids.

CDR3 coding DNA: TGTGCCAGCAGTTACGAGACAGCCCAAGAGACCCAGTACTTC. It is translated as CASSYETAQETQYF. V is TRBV11-1 and J is TRBJ2-5; the D gene is possibly TRBD1 (5 bases). V dropped 6 bases and J dropped 1 base, with 12 bases sitting between them. There are 14 residues in the CDR3. The germline CDR1 and CDR2 sequences are SGHAT and FQDESV (reference sequence).

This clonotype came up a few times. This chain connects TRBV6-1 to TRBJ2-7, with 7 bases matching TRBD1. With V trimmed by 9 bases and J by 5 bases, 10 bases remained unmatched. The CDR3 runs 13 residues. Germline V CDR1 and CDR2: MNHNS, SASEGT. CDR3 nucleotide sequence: TGTGCCAGTATCGACAGGGCGGCGAACGAGCAGTACTTC. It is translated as CASIDRAANEQYF.

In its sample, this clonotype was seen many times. CDR3 residues: CASSLTSYEKLFF. The CDR3 coding sequence is TGTGCCAGCAGCTTGACATCCTATGAAAAACTGTTTTTT. V is TRBV7-2 and J is TRBJ1-4; no definite D call. The CDR3 loop spans 13 amino acids. Trimming removed 3 bases from V and 6 bases from J, with 8 bases in between. Germline V gives CDR1 SGHTA, CDR2 FQGNSA.

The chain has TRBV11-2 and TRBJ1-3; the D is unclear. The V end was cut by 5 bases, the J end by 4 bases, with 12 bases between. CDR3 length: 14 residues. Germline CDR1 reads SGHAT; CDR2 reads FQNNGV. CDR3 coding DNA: TGTGCCAGCAGCGGGGTGTATTCGGGAAACACCATATATTTT. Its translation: CASSGVYSGNTIYF. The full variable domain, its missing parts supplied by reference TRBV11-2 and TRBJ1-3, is EAGVAQSPRYKIIEKRQSVAFWCNPISGHATLYWYQQILGQGPKLLIQFQNNGVVDDSQLPKDRFSAERLKGVDSTLKIQPAKLEDSAVYLCASSGVYSGNTIYFGEGSWLTVV.

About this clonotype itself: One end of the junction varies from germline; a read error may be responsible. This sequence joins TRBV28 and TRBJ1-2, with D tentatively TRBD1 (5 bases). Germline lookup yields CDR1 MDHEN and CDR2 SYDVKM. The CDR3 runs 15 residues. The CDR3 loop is CASRQDIRQYYDYTF. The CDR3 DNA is TGTGCCAGCAGACAGGACATCCGGCAATATTATGACTACACCTTC.

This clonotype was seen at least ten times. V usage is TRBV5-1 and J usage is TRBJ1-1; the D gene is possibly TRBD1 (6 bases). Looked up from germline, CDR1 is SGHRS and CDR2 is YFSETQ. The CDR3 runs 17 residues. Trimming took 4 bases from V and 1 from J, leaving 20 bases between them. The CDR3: CASSAPQGRYENTEAFF. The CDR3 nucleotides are TGCGCCAGCAGCGCGCCACAGGGAAGGTACGAGAACACTGAAGCTTTCTTT.

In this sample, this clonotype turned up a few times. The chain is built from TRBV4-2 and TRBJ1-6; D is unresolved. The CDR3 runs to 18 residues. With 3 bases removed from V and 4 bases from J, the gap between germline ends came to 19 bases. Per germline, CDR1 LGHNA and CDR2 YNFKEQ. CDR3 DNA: TGTGCCAGCAGCCAGGACCGAGCTGGTAATAGTTATAATTCACCCCTCCACTTT. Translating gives CASSQDRAGNSYNSPLHF.

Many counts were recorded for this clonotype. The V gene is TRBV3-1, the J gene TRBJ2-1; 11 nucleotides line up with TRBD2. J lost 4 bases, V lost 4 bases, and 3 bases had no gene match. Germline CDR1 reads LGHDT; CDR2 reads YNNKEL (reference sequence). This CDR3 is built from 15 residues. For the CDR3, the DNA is TGTGCCAGCAGCCCTAGCGGGAGGAGATACAATGAGCAGTTCTTC. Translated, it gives CASSPSGRRYNEQFF.

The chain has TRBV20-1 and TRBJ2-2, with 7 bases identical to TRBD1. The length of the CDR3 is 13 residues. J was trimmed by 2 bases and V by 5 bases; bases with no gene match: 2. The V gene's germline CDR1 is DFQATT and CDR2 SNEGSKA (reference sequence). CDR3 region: CSARQGNTGELFF. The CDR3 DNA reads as TGCAGTGCTCGACAGGGAAACACCGGGGAGCTGTTTTTT.

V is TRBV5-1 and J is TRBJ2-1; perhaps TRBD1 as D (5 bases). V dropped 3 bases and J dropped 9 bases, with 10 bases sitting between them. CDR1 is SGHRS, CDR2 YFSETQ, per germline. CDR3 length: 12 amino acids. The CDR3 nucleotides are TGCGCCAGCAGCTCGGCAGGGTTTGAGCAGTTCTTC. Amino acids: CASSSAGFEQFF.

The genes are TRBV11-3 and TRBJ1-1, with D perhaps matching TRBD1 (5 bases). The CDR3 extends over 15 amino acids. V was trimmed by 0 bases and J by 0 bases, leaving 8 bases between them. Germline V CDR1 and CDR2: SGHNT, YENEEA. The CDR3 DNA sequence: TGTGCCAGCAGCTTAGACAGGGTAATGAACACTGAAGCTTTCTTT. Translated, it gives CASSLDRVMNTEAFF.

Here the CDR3 DNA reads TGTGCCAGCATAGGGACTAGCGGGTTTTACGAGCAGTACTTC. Encoded protein: CASIGTSGFYEQYF. V is TRBV10-3 and J is TRBJ2-7; 12 bases match TRBD2. CDR3 length: 14 amino acids. The ends lost 10 bases at V and 4 bases at J; junction bases unmatched: 8. CDR1 is ENHRY, CDR2 SYGVKD, per germline.